Listed below are T cell receptor beta chains from one sample, sequenced in a study of technical replicates of blood from several donors. This table comes from immunoSEQ multiplex PCR, and its TCRdb copy is limited to in-frame clones, with some not included. The table has around 70,000 clones, 94% seen once; the top ten hold about 0.4%. The sequencing sample was made of T cells isolated from PBMCs. These receptors were collected from a human donor in good health. CDR3s leave out the opening cysteine and the closing phenylalanine or tryptophan. Only some rows state a clone size, as once, few, many or a class for expanded clones.

clone_size v_call cdr3_aa
NA TRBV5-5 ASSTMTGAPEAF
NA TRBV6-6 ASSYLGDSYSYEQY
NA TRBV2 ASRAGFSYEQY
NA TRBV6-6 ASSQGSNQPQH
NA TRBV18 ASLEDSTYEQY
NA TRBV28 ASSLGQGGSGETQY
once TRBV11-1 ATIPGLAGGSYNEQF
NA TRBV11-2 ASSWDTNQPQH
NA TRBV29-1 SVESVLNTEAF
NA TRBV14 ASGYYGNEQF
NA TRBV9 ASSPHAGGPSGANVLT
NA TRBV5-1 ASSLILAGAHNEQF
NA TRBV9 ASSGGDGEQF
NA TRBV30 AWSKGGGRNQPQH
NA TRBV7-2 ASSKYTGELF
once TRBV29-1 SVRLAGGRGDEQF
NA TRBV13 ASSAGTGEFGQPQH
once TRBV11-2 ASSLVTGGYEQY
NA TRBV9 ASSSGQTYGYT
NA TRBV6-5 ASAGERNTQY
NA TRBV4-1 ASSQDPQGNQPQH
NA TRBV4-1 ASSQDGTSYNEQF
NA TRBV29-1 SPRQGTGTEAF
NA TRBV5-4 ASSRGGSSGNTIY
NA TRBV7-8 ASTSRDRVDEQY
NA TRBV5-1 ASSTLAGDHEQY
NA TRBV11-2 ASSLGAGDTDTQY
NA TRBV6-1 ASSEFPGNTEAF
NA TRBV7-8 ASNSQGSRGSNQPQH
NA TRBV5-1 ASRPGAGDTQY
NA TRBV5-1 ASSFGSQETQY
once TRBV7-9 ASSLVGRAYEQY
once TRBV29-1 SAGTSTEQY
NA TRBV7-9 ASSIGLAGEQF
NA TRBV4-2 ASSQGLADLNEQF
NA TRBV2 ASRDFGTAEAF
NA TRBV5-4 ASSLAPTDTQY
NA TRBV11-2 AILMTGFDEQY
NA TRBV19 ATPEVAGTGELF
NA TRBV29-1 SVEDLGGSNYGYT
NA TRBV7-8 ASSLVQARTQY
NA TRBV25-1 ASSEAGAYEQY